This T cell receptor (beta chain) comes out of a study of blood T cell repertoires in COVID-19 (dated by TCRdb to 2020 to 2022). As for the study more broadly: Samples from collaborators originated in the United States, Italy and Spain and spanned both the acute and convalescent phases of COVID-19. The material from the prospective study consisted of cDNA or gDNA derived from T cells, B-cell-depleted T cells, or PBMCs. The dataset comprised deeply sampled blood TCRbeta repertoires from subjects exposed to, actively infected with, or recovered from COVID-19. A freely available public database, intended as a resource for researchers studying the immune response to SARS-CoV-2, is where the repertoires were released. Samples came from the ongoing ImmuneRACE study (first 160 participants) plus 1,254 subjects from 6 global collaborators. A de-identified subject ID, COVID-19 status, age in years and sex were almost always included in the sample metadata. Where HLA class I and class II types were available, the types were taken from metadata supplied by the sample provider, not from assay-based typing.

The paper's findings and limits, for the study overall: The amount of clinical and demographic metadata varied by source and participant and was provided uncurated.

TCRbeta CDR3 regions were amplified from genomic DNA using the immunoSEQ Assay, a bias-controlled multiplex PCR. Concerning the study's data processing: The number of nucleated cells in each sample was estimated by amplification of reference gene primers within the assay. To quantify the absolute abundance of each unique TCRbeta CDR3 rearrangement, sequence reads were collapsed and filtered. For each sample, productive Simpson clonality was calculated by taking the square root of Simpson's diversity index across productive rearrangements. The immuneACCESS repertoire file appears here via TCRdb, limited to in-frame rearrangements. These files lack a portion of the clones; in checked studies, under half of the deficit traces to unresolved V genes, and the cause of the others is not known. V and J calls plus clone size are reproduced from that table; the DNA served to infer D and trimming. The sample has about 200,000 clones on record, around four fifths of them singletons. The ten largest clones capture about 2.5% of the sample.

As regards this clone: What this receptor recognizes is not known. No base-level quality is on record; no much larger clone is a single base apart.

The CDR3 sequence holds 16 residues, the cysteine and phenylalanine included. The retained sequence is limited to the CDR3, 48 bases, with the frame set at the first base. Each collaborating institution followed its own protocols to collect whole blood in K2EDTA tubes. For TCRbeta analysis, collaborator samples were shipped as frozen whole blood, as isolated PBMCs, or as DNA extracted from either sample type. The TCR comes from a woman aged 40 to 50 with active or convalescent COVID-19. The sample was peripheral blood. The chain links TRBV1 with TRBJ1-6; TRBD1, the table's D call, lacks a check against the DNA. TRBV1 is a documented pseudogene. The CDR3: CTSSQDRNRGNSPLHF. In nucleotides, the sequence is TGCACCAGCAGCCAAGACAGGAACAGGGGGAATTCACCCCTCCACTTT.